These 30 T cell receptor beta chains came from one sample sequenced in a study of T cells in Graves' hyperthyroidism and ophthalmopathy (dated by TCRdb to between 2018 and 2021). Libraries were built with multiplex PCR. Sequencing instrument: Illumina HiSeq 2000. Amplification of TCR beta CDR3 regions was carried out from RNA transcripts. The first round of RT-PCR for the TCR CDR3 was performed with the HTBI primer set and the Qiagen OneStep RT-PCR kit. TCRdb itself trimmed the public reads at Q25 with fastp, ran MiXCR and retained productive beta chains. Every CDR3 protein is listed once, alongside the most common genes and DNA of its rows. This sample gives about 700,000 distinct CDR3 sequences in total; approximately 14% of them show up just once. Roughly 10% of the sample goes to the ten largest clones. The sequencing input was blood. The receptors were sampled from a woman between 18 and 29 years old with Graves' hyperthyroidism.

The V gene is TRBV19, the J gene TRBJ1-1; TRBD1 matches at 8 bases. V gave up 5 bases and J gave up 2 bases; unmatched junction bases: 10. The germline V gene encodes CDR1 LNHDA and CDR2 SQIVND (reference sequence). This CDR3 spans 16 amino acids. The CDR3 DNA follows: TGTGCCAGTAGTCCCCACCCCGGGACAGGAAACACTGAAGCTTTCTTT. Translated: CASSPHPGTGNTEAFF.

This clonotype occurred a few times. The J gene is TRBJ2-4, the V gene TRBV29-1; D is perhaps TRBD1 (6 bases). Trimming removed 3 bases at V and 5 bases at J, with 11 bases between. Germline lookup yields CDR1 SQVTM and CDR2 ANQGSEA. The length of the CDR3 is 13 residues. DNA of the CDR3: TGCAGCGTTGAGAGGGGGTCGCAAAACATTCAGTACTTC. It codes for CSVERGSQNIQYF.

The J gene is TRBJ2-1, the V gene TRBV27, with no clear D. CDR1 is MNHEY and CDR2 is SMNVEV in the germline V gene (reference sequence). The CDR3 has 12 amino acids. V lost 5 bases, J lost 7 bases, and 9 bases lay in between. The CDR3 DNA reads TGTGCCAGCAGTAATCTGGCAAATGAGCAGTTCTTC. Its translation is CASSNLANEQFF.

V usage is TRBV7-3 and J usage is TRBJ2-3; 9 bases are shared with TRBD2. Germline-derived CDR1 and CDR2 are SGHTA and FQGTGA. The CDR3 is made up of 17 amino acids. V trimming: 5 bases; J trimming: 5 bases; junction bases outside the gene matches: 14. CDR3 bases: TGTGCCAGCAGCCCCCAGCGCCTAGCGGGGAGGAGAGATACGCAGTATTTT. Translation: CASSPQRLAGRRDTQYF. Full variable domain (missing parts from reference TRBV7-3 and TRBJ2-3): GAGVSQTPSNKVTEKGKYVELRCDPISGHTALYWYRQSLGQGPEFLIYFQGTGAADDSGLPNDRFFAVRPEGSVSTLKIQRTERGDSAVYLCASSPQRLAGRRDTQYFGPGTRLTVL.

This clonotype showed up many times. The chain has TRBV15 and TRBJ2-1, with 7 positions matching TRBD2. The CDR3 sequence is 15 residues long. Germline trimming cut 5 bases from V and 5 bases from J; bases unmatched to any gene: 9. The germline gives CDR1 LNHNV, CDR2 YYDKDF (reference sequence). The CDR3 nucleotides read TGTGCCACCAGCCCCTCCCGCGGGAGAAACAATGAGCAGTTCTTC. Encoded protein: CATSPSRGRNNEQFF.

This clonotype was picked up many times. V is TRBV20-1 and J is TRBJ2-7; maybe TRBD2 (6 bases). CDR1 DFQATT and CDR2 SNEGSKA come from the germline V gene (reference sequence). There are 13 residues in the CDR3. V dropped 7 bases and J dropped 3 bases, with 16 bases sitting between them. CDR3 sequence reads: CSVLNLARYEQYF. The CDR3 region has the DNA TGCAGTGTACTTAACCTAGCGCGCTACGAGCAGTACTTC.

The table lists this clonotype with many counts. The chain recombines TRBV2 with TRBJ1-5; D is unresolved. V gave up 7 bases and J gave up 6 bases, with 13 bases separating them. Germline V gene data show CDR1 as SNHLY and CDR2 as FYNNEI. This CDR3 region has 13 residues. CDR3 in amino acids: CASNTRGIQPQHF. CDR3 nucleotide sequence: TGTGCCAGCAATACGCGAGGTATTCAGCCCCAGCATTTT.

There are many counts of this clonotype. The rearrangement joins TRBV20-1 to TRBJ2-3; tentatively, D is TRBD2 (6 bases). The CDR3 totals 15 residues. Germline loops: CDR1 DFQATT, CDR2 SNEGSKA (reference sequence). V was clipped by 2 bases and J by 0 bases, with 12 bases between them. CDR3 region: CSARPSAGSTDTQYF. In nucleotides, the CDR3 is TGCAGTGCTAGACCCAGTGCGGGAAGCACAGATACGCAGTATTTT.

This clonotype was seen ten or more times. This chain joins TRBV12-3 or TRBV12-4 and TRBJ2-3; 11 positions agree with TRBD2. The CDR3 contains 17 residues. Unmatched junction bases numbered 6, after V lost 3 bases and J lost 1 base. The CDR3 DNA follows: TGTGCCAGCAGTTTGATAGCGGGAGGGATGGGCACAGATACGCAGTATTTT. This translates into CASSLIAGGMGTDTQYF.

There are a few counts of this clonotype. V gene TRBV28 combines with J gene TRBJ1-6; unclear D gene. This CDR3 is built from 15 residues. V lost 4 bases and J lost 0, with 7 bases in between. Germline V CDR1 and CDR2: MDHEN, SYDVKM. The CDR3 bases are TGTGCCAGCAGTTACGGCATCTCCTATAATTCACCCCTCCACTTT. It translates to CASSYGISYNSPLHF.

This clonotype was counted ten times or more. A read error may produce the germline difference seen at one junction end. This chain uses TRBV18 with TRBJ2-2; D uncertain. CDR1 is KGHSH and CDR2 is LQKENI in the germline V gene. This CDR3 is built from 14 residues. The CDR3 region is CASSAPPTTGELFF. Written as DNA, the CDR3 is TGTGCCAGCTCAGCACCCCCCACAACGGGTGAGCTGTTTTTT.

The V gene is TRBV29-1, the J gene TRBJ2-7; 8 positions agree with TRBD1. V gave up 6 bases and J gave up 3 bases; unmatched junction bases: 7. This CDR3 has 13 amino acids. The V gene's germline CDR1 is SQVTM and CDR2 ANQGSEA. CDR3 in DNA: TGCAGCGTGCTGACAGGGGTAGGCTACGAGCAGTACTTC. Residues: CSVLTGVGYEQYF.

This clonotype was counted ten times or more. The rearrangement joins TRBV18 to TRBJ2-1, with 9 bases that match TRBD2. V lost 6 bases to trimming and J lost 6 bases; unmatched junction nucleotides: 3. This CDR3 comprises 13 residues. From germline, CDR1 is KGHSH and CDR2 LQKENI. CDR3 sequence (DNA): TGTGCCAGCTCCCAGGGACTAGCCAATGAGCAGTTCTTC. Encoded protein: CASSQGLANEQFF.

The table lists this clonotype with many counts. This rearrangement joins TRBV27 to TRBJ2-7; 9 bases map to TRBD1. Looked up from germline, CDR1 is MNHEY and CDR2 is SMNVEV (reference sequence). The trim removed 0 bases at V and 6 bases at J, leaving 3 bases unmatched. This CDR3 contains 14 residues. CDR3 amino acids: CASSLSGQGSEQYF. CDR3 DNA sequence: TGTGCCAGCAGTTTATCGGGACAGGGATCCGAGCAGTACTTC.

A few counts support this clonotype. The chain is built from TRBV20-1 and TRBJ1-5, with 9 nucleotides matching TRBD1. Germline-derived CDR1 and CDR2 are DFQATT and SNEGSKA (reference sequence). Losses at the gene ends were 0 bases for V and 4 bases for J; bases not matched to a gene: 7. CDR3 length: 16 residues. The CDR3: CSARDQFGTGNQPQHF. The CDR3 bases are TGCAGTGCTAGAGATCAATTCGGGACAGGGAATCAGCCCCAGCATTTT.

This clonotype was seen only once. The chain couples TRBV5-1 to TRBJ2-2, with 14 positions matching TRBD2. The CDR3 has 18 residues. The ends lost 0 bases at V and 6 bases at J; junction bases unmatched: 7. CDR1 is SGHRS and CDR2 is YFSETQ in the germline V gene. The CDR3 reads CASSLGLAGGPGSGELFF. Here the CDR3 DNA reads TGCGCCAGCAGCTTGGGACTAGCGGGAGGGCCTGGCTCCGGGGAGCTGTTTTTT.

The rearrangement uses TRBV6-5 and TRBJ2-2; the D call may be TRBD1 or TRBD2 (5 bases each). The CDR3 extends over 15 amino acids. Germline CDR1 is MNHEY and CDR2 is SVGAGI. V gave up 4 bases and J gave up 6 bases, with 15 bases separating them. CDR3 sequence: CASSSEGLSAGELFF. For the CDR3, the DNA is TGTGCCAGCAGTTCCGAGGGGCTCTCCGCCGGGGAGCTGTTTTTT.

The chain recombines TRBV20-1 with TRBJ2-7; 9 nucleotides line up with TRBD2. This CDR3 contains 14 residues. J gave up 0 bases and V 6 bases, and 6 bases lay outside the gene matches. Germline V gives CDR1 DFQATT, CDR2 SNEGSKA (reference sequence). The CDR3 DNA follows: TGCAGTGCCGATGCTAGCGGGGCCTCCTACGAGCAGTACTTC. The encoded protein is CSADASGASYEQYF.

This clonotype occurred a few times. The chain employs TRBV29-1 and TRBJ2-7; TRBD1 agrees at 9 bases. Per germline, CDR1 SQVTM and CDR2 ANQGSEA. CDR3 length: 14 residues. After removal of 3 bases from V and 2 bases from J, the junction contained 5 bases not matched to a gene. CDR3 bases: TGCAGCGTTGACCCGGGACAGGGAGCCTACGAGCAGTACTTC. This translates into CSVDPGQGAYEQYF.

This clonotype was seen ten or more times. The chain joins TRBV7-3 to TRBJ1-1; perhaps TRBD1 as D (5 bases). Trimming pared 2 bases from V and 10 bases from J, leaving 14 bases between. The CDR3 extends over 13 amino acids. CDR1 is SGHTA and CDR2 is FQGTGA in the germline V gene. The CDR3, as DNA: TGTGCCAGCAGCTTATACCGGGACGGGACAGCTTTCTTT. Encoded protein: CASSLYRDGTAFF. The variable domain in full, completed from reference TRBV7-3 and TRBJ1-1, reads GAGVSQTPSNKVTEKGKYVELRCDPISGHTALYWYRQSLGQGPEFLIYFQGTGAADDSGLPNDRFFAVRPEGSVSTLKIQRTERGDSAVYLCASSLYRDGTAFFGQGTRLTVV.

The chain joins TRBV7-2 to TRBJ2-7, with D perhaps assigned TRBD1 or TRBD2 (6 bases each). In germline, CDR1 is SGHTA, CDR2 FQGNSA. V was cut by 5 bases and J by 3 bases, with 17 bases left in between. The CDR3 is 15 residues long. CDR3 coding DNA: TGTGCCAGCAGCCCCGGGCGAGGGGGGATCTACGAGCAGTACTTC. Amino acid sequence: CASSPGRGGIYEQYF.

Many counts were recorded for this clonotype. The V call is TRBV12-5, the J call TRBJ1-1; no definite D call. The CDR3 is made up of 13 amino acids. V dropped 2 bases and J dropped 6 bases, with 10 bases sitting between them. Germline V CDR1 and CDR2: LGHNT, FRNRAP. In nucleotides, the CDR3 is TGTGCTAGTGGTTTGAGCGGTGGGGCTGAAGCTTTCTTT. This encodes CASGLSGGAEAFF.

This clonotype came up a few times. The rearrangement joins TRBV7-2 to TRBJ2-5; TRBD1 agrees at 7 bases. The trim removed 2 bases at V and 5 bases at J, leaving 5 bases unmatched. Germline V gene data show CDR1 as SGHTA and CDR2 as FQGNSA. This CDR3 contains 14 residues. The CDR3 here is CASSLSLRGETQYF. The CDR3 bases are TGTGCCAGCAGCTTATCCCTCAGGGGGGAGACCCAGTACTTC.

This clonotype was detected only a few times. The V call is TRBV2, the J call TRBJ2-1; no clear D. CDR1 SNHLY and CDR2 FYNNEI come from the germline V gene. The CDR3 length is 17 residues. V lost 7 bases, J lost 0 bases, and 19 bases lay in between. CDR3 region: CASTRTTMRSSYNEQFF. The CDR3, as DNA: TGTGCCAGCACCCGGACCACGATGAGAAGCTCCTACAATGAGCAGTTCTTC.

This clonotype was counted a few times. The CDR3 coding sequence is TGTGCCAGCAGCTACCGACCCCAGAGTCTAGTAAAGGGGGAGCAGTTCTTC. Translated: CASSYRPQSLVKGEQFF. The rearrangement links TRBV13 to TRBJ2-1, with TRBD1 as a possible D gene (5 bases). Germline V gene lookup returns CDR1 PRHDT and CDR2 FYEKMQ (reference sequence). Trimming shortened V by 4 bases and J by 10 bases, and 26 bases separated the two germline ends. CDR3 size: 17 residues.

This clonotype was counted ten times or more. The V gene is TRBV9, the J gene TRBJ1-2; no clear D. The V gene lost 3 bases and the J gene lost 4 bases, with 10 bases spanning the gap. The V gene's germline CDR1 is SGDLS and CDR2 YYNGEE. CDR3 length: 13 amino acids. CDR3 in amino acids: CASSGAPGYGYTF. In DNA, the CDR3 is TGTGCCAGCAGCGGAGCACCGGGCTATGGCTACACCTTC.

A word on this clonotype: Compared with germline, one end of the junction differs, possibly owing to a read error. The chain uses TRBV29-1 and TRBJ2-1; D may correspond to TRBD1 or TRBD2 (7 bases each). This CDR3 is built from 13 residues. Germline V gene lookup returns CDR1 SQVTM and CDR2 ANQGSEA. This CDR3 is CSSRGGGYSEQFF. The CDR3, as DNA: TGCAGCTCCAGGGGGGGCGGCTACAGTGAGCAGTTCTTC.

This chain connects TRBV6-2 or TRBV6-3 to TRBJ1-5, with 10 positions matching TRBD1. Germline V gene data show CDR1 as MNHEY and CDR2 as SVGEGT. V lost 5 bases, J lost 6 bases, and 7 bases stayed unmatched. The CDR3 contains 15 residues. The CDR3 loop reads CASSAGTGVGQPQHF. The CDR3 DNA follows: TGTGCCAGCAGTGCCGGGACAGGGGTAGGTCAGCCCCAGCATTTT.

This clonotype came up a few times. V and J are TRBV6-1 and TRBJ2-2; D gene unclear. CDR1 and CDR2 (germline): MNHNS, SASEGT. This CDR3 has 14 residues. V lost 6 bases and J 5 bases, leaving 13 bases between the germline ends. In DNA form, the CDR3 reads TGTGCCAGCAGCCTATACGGCCCAACCGGGGAGCTGTTTTTT. The encoded protein is CASSLYGPTGELFF.

This clonotype was counted at least ten times. The chain has TRBV7-3 and TRBJ2-2, with D tentatively TRBD1 or TRBD2 (6 bases each). Germline V gives CDR1 SGHTA, CDR2 FQGTGA. This CDR3 region has 13 residues. Trimming pared 4 bases from V and 8 bases from J, leaving 11 bases between. Written as DNA, the CDR3 is TGTGCCAGCAGCTCTACAGGGAGGGGGGAGCTGTTTTTT. It encodes CASSSTGRGELFF.